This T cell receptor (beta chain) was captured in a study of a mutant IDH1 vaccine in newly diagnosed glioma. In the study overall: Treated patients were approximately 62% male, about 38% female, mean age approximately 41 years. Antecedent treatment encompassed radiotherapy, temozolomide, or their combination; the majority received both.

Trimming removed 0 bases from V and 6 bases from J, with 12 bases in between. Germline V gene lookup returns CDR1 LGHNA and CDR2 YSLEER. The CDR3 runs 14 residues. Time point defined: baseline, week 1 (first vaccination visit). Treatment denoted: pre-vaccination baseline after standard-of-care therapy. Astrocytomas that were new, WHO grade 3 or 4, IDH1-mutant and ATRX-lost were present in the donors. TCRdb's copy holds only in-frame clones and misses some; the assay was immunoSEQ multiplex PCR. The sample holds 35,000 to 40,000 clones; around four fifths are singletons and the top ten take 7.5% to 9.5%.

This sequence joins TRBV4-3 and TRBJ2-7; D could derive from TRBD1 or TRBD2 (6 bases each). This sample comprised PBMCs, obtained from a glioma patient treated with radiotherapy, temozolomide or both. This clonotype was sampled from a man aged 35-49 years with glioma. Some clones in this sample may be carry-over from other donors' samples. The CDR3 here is CASSQDSRGGEQYF. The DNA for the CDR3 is TGCGCCAGCAGCCAAGATAGCAGGGGAGGCGAGCAGTACTTC.